This record concerns one TCR beta chain sequence. Its antigen remains unidentified. This entry is derived from a study of fetal regulatory T cell absence and autoimmunity. Study outcomes and limitations: Broadly similar TRB gene family usage was seen in pancreas and cord blood. In IPEX syndrome, oligoclonal enrichment was read as supporting prenatal antigen-driven autoimmunity in the pancreas.

Trimming removed 2 bases at V and 3 bases at J, with 11 bases between. Looked up from germline, CDR1 is SGDLS and CDR2 is YYNGEE. The CDR3 runs to 15 residues. This was a survey-level run. The assay was immunoSEQ multiplex PCR, and TCRdb's table has in-frame clones only and misses some. The sample holds 95,000 or so clones, about two thirds seen once. The sequence derives from a male donor with IPEX syndrome. The sample comprised pancreas tissue. The chain links TRBV9 to TRBJ2-2; D may be TRBD1 or TRBD2 (5 bases each). CDR3 nucleotide sequence: TGTGCCAGCAGCGTCGGGACGGCTTACACCGGGGAGCTGTTTTTT. As protein: CASSVGTAYTGELFF.